Presented here are 13 T cell receptor beta chains from one specimen sequenced in a study of patients and donors after allogeneic stem cell transplantation. TCRdb independently ran MiXCR on the RT-PCR reads; one entry per CDR3 protein. The sample yields approximately 88,000 distinct CDR3 sequences, 5% seen once. Sequenced sample: blood, either unsorted or a sorted T cell fraction (not recorded which). Receptors were obtained from a human donor who was either an allogeneic HSCT recipient or a stem cell or donor lymphocyte infusion donor (not recorded which). It is not recorded whose cells these are; they may come from a transplant donor.

There are a few counts of this clonotype. The chain is built from TRBV5-1 and TRBJ2-5; the match to TRBD2 covers 12 bases. Germline CDR1 is SGHRS and CDR2 is YFSETQ. The V segment lost 1 base and the J segment 6 bases; nucleotides outside the gene matches: 4. There are 15 residues in the CDR3. DNA for the CDR3: TGCGCCAGCAGCTTGTCTAGCGGGGGGGCGCAGACCCAGTACTTC. This translates into CASSLSSGGAQTQYF.

This clonotype was observed many times. The DNA of the CDR3 is TGTGCCAGCAGCCAATTCGACACCGGGGAGCTGTTTTTT. This sequence encodes CASSQFDTGELFF. The chain has TRBV3-1 and TRBJ2-2; D remains unclear. Germline assignment: CDR1 LGHDT and CDR2 YNNKEL (reference sequence). This CDR3 region has 13 residues. The V end lost 2 bases, the J end lost 3 bases, and 4 bases lay between the germline ends.

This clonotype occurred many times. The chain couples TRBV29-1 to TRBJ1-2; D perhaps matches TRBD1 (5 bases). Trimming pared 8 bases from V and 0 bases from J, leaving 16 bases between. The CDR3 sequence is 14 residues long. The V gene's germline CDR1 is SQVTM and CDR2 ANQGSEA. The CDR3 spells CSPPLRVTNYGYTF. Here the CDR3 DNA reads TGCAGCCCTCCCCTCAGGGTAACTAACTATGGCTACACCTTC.

This clonotype occurred many times. The CDR3 DNA reads TGTGCCAGCAGCAAAGCAAGGGTGACAGGAGTAGGAAGCAATCAGCCCCAGCATTTT. As protein: CASSKARVTGVGSNQPQHF. V gene TRBV7-8 combines with J gene TRBJ1-5, with a weak D call TRBD1 (6 bases). Deletions cut 5 bases from V and 1 base from J, with 24 bases between. Per the germline V gene, CDR1 is SGHVS and CDR2 is FQNEAQ. The CDR3 runs 19 residues.

This clonotype was seen at least ten times. The chain couples TRBV7-2 to TRBJ2-3; TRBD2 is a possible D gene (6 bases). V lost 3 bases and J 3 bases, leaving 10 bases between the germline ends. This CDR3 is built from 14 residues. Per the germline V gene, CDR1 is SGHTA and CDR2 is FQGNSA. Here the CDR3 DNA reads TGTGCCAGCAGCTTCGTAGGGAGGACAGATACGCAGTATTTT. Translated, it gives CASSFVGRTDTQYF.

In this sample, this clonotype turned up many times. The chain combines TRBV12-3 or TRBV12-4 with TRBJ1-2, with D perhaps matching TRBD1 (5 bases). Trimming removed 5 bases at V and 5 bases at J, with 15 bases between. This CDR3 has 14 residues. CDR3 in amino acids: CASSPVGTEYGYTF. The CDR3 DNA sequence: TGTGCCAGCAGTCCAGTTGGGACCGAATATGGCTACACCTTC.

This clonotype has at least ten counts. The chain uses TRBV20-1 and TRBJ1-2; D is undetermined. CDR1 DFQATT and CDR2 SNEGSKA come from the germline V gene (reference sequence). The CDR3 is 14 amino acids. The V gene lost 4 bases and the J gene lost 4 bases, with 16 bases spanning the gap. For the CDR3, the DNA is TGCAGTGCTACCAATCCCGGAATGTTCTATGGCTACACCTTC. Its protein is CSATNPGMFYGYTF.

V and J are TRBV5-4 and TRBJ1-6; possibly TRBD1 for D (5 bases). V was clipped by 3 bases and J by 8 bases, with 12 bases between them. The CDR3 totals 14 residues. Germline loops: CDR1 SGHNT, CDR2 YYREEE (reference sequence). In DNA, the CDR3 is TGTGCCAGCAGCTCCCCCGGGGCTGATTCACCCCTCCACTTT. This encodes CASSSPGADSPLHF.

This clonotype showed up many times. The gene calls are TRBV7-9 and TRBJ2-5; no reliable D call. This CDR3 has 12 amino acids. The V gene lost 3 bases and the J gene lost 5 bases, with 7 bases spanning the gap. The germline V gene has CDR1 SEHNR and CDR2 FQNEAQ (reference sequence). CDR3: CASSFLRETQYF. CDR3 bases: TGTGCCAGCAGCTTTTTGCGTGAGACCCAGTACTTC.

In its sample, this clonotype was seen many times. V gene TRBV6-1 combines with J gene TRBJ1-5; D is unclear. Deletions cut 6 bases from V and 7 bases from J, with 10 bases between. This CDR3 is built from 12 residues. CDR1 MNHNS and CDR2 SASEGT come from the germline V gene. The CDR3 nucleotides are TGTGCCAGCAGCGAAAGAGCACAGCCCCAGCATTTT. Its protein is CASSERAQPQHF.

This clonotype was counted at least ten times. V is TRBV29-1 and J is TRBJ2-3; 9 bases fit TRBD2. In germline, CDR1 is SQVTM, CDR2 ANQGSEA. This CDR3 comprises 14 residues. V trimming: 6 bases; J trimming: 0 bases; junction bases outside the gene matches: 4. The CDR3 sequence: CSVPSGGSTDTQYF. The CDR3 DNA follows: TGCAGCGTCCCGAGCGGGGGGAGCACAGATACGCAGTATTTT.

The CDR3: CASREGAVRSYTF. CDR3 sequence (DNA): TGTGCCAGCAGGGAGGGAGCGGTAAGGAGCTACACCTTC. The chain combines TRBV5-6 with TRBJ1-2; no firm D call. Germline CDR1 and CDR2: SGHDT and YYEEEE. This CDR3 is 13 amino acids long. Between the trimmed V and J ends, which lost 5 bases and 9 bases, there was a span of 17 bases.

Ten or more counts support this clonotype. The V call is TRBV20-1, the J call TRBJ2-4; 15 nucleotides agree with TRBD2. CDR1 and CDR2 from the germline V gene are DFQATT and SNEGSKA (reference sequence). J lost 16 bases, V lost 3 bases, and 4 bases had no gene match. The length of the CDR3 is 12 residues. This chain's CDR3 is CSARGLAGGGYF. The CDR3 DNA reads as TGCAGTGCTAGGGGACTAGCGGGAGGAGGTTACTTC.